A selection of T cell receptor beta chains follows, all from one sample in a study of T cells in Graves' hyperthyroidism and ophthalmopathy. TCRdb reprocessed the multiplex PCR reads via MiXCR and lists one record per CDR3 protein. The sample shows a few hundred thousand distinct CDR3 sequences, about 16% of them seen only once. The sample was blood. Receptors originate from a woman younger than 45 with Graves' ophthalmopathy. Both conserved end residues are part of each CDR3. The order of the fields is V gene, CDR3 length, CDR3 protein.

TRBV28 14 CASFVGGMTGELFF
TRBV19 14 CASSATGVVGEQYF
TRBV6-2/TRBV6-3 16 CASSYSRLAVTDTQYF
TRBV2 15 CASSEIAGDTGELFF
TRBV20-1 14 CSARDLPLGNEQFF
TRBV7-9 16 CASSSPGGMGNTEAFF
TRBV20-1 11 CSAWTEDTQYF
TRBV2 14 CASSEGGVFGELFF
TRBV6-1 17 CASRHITKRGYGTEAFF
TRBV20-1 11 CSARVRAEAFF
TRBV20-1 18 CSASGIGHRDYRYNEQFF
TRBV20-1 13 CSASETYTGELFF
TRBV20-1 12 CSAMAGTDEQFF
TRBV10-3 15 CAISGGQVITGELFF
TRBV4-3 14 CASSQATGMRGYTF
TRBV6-1 14 CASSEEGRAGELFF
TRBV11-3 16 CASSLDNRRGTDTQYF
TRBV9 13 CASSGPGTDTQYF
TRBV5-5 14 CASSPYDAGHEQYF
TRBV6-6 15 CASSSSGQRSQPQHF